These 6 T cell receptor beta chains were all obtained from the same sample, sequenced in a study of T cells in Graves' hyperthyroidism and ophthalmopathy. Amplified TCR beta CDR3 regions derived from RNA transcripts. TCR CDR3 underwent first-round RT-PCR with the HTBI primer set. TCRdb reprocessed the multiplex PCR reads with MiXCR, giving one entry per CDR3 protein. The sample has about 500,000 distinct CDR3 sequences, roughly 14% seen once. The source material was blood. These receptors all come from a woman under 30 with Graves' hyperthyroidism.

This clonotype was seen repeatedly, ten times or more. The chain is built from TRBV18 and TRBJ1-2; D is unresolved. CDR1 KGHSH and CDR2 LQKENI come from the germline V gene. The CDR3 loop spans 13 amino acids. The V gene lost 6 bases and the J gene lost 4 bases, with 12 bases spanning the gap. CDR3 loop: CASSLPAGYGYTF. Written as DNA, the CDR3 is TGTGCCAGCTCTCTTCCTGCGGGCTATGGCTACACCTTC.

This chain joins TRBV15 and TRBJ1-1; D remains ambiguous. V gave up 0 bases and J gave up 1 base, with 9 bases separating them. The CDR3 sequence is 15 residues long. CDR1 LNHNV and CDR2 YYDKDF come from the germline V gene (reference sequence). CDR3 amino acids: CATSRDSQKNTEAFF. CDR3 in DNA: TGTGCCACCAGCAGAGATAGCCAAAAGAACACTGAAGCTTTCTTT. Full variable domain (rest looked up from reference TRBV15 and TRBJ1-1): DAMVIQNPRYQVTQFGKPVTLSCSQTLNHNVMYWYQQKSSQAPKLLFHYYDKDFNNEADTPDNFQSRRPNTSFCFLDIRSPGLGDTAMYLCATSRDSQKNTEAFFGQGTRLTVV.

At least ten counts were recorded for this clonotype. The V call is TRBV12-3 or TRBV12-4, the J call TRBJ2-7; TRBD2 might be the D (6 bases). The length of the CDR3 is 13 residues. The V and J ends lost 6 bases and 1 base respectively, with 10 bases between them. The CDR3 region is CASSRGTSYEQYF. As DNA, the CDR3 is TGTGCCAGCAGCCGCGGGACTTCCTACGAGCAGTACTTC.

There are a few counts of this clonotype. An end of the junction does not agree with germline; a read error may underlie this. This chain joins TRBV10-3 and TRBJ1-2; maybe TRBD1 (6 bases). Germline lookup yields CDR1 ENHRY and CDR2 SYGVKD. CDR3 length: 13 amino acids. The CDR3 DNA follows: TGTGCCATCAGTGAGACGAATGTAGACAGGACCTCCTTC. Translating gives CAISETNVDRTSF.

This clonotype has just a few counts. V gene TRBV19 combines with J gene TRBJ2-1; tentatively, D is TRBD2 (5 bases). V gave up 5 bases and J gave up 6 bases, with 11 bases separating them. Germline CDR1 reads LNHDA; CDR2 reads SQIVND (reference sequence). CDR3 length: 13 amino acids. The CDR3 region is CASSHQSGNEQFF. The CDR3 nucleotides read TGTGCCAGTAGTCACCAAAGCGGCAATGAGCAGTTCTTC.

This chain connects TRBV19 to TRBJ2-2, with a tentative D call TRBD2 (6 bases). This CDR3 region has 14 residues. V was shortened by 10 bases and J by 9 bases, with 21 bases between the two germline ends. Germline CDR1 is LNHDA and CDR2 is SQIVND (reference sequence). CDR3 coding DNA: TGTGCCACCCTCCCACTAGCTGATTCCAGGGAGCTGTTTTTT. It yields the protein CATLPLADSRELFF.